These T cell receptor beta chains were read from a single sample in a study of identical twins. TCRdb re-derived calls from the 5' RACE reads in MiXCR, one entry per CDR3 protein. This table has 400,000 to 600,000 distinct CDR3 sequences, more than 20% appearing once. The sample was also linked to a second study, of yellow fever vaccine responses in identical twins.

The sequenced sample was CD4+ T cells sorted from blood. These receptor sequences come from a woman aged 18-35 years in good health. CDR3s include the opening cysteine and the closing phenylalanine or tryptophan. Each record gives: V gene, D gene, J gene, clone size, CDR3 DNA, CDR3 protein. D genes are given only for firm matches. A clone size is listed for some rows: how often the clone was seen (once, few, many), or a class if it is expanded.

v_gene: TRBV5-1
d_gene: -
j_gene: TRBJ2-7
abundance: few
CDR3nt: TGCGCCAGCAGCTTGGCGTTTGTGGTCTACGAGCAGTACTTC
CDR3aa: CASSLAFVVYEQYF

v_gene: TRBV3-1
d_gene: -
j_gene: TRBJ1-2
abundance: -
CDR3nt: TGTGCCAGCAGCCAAGAGGTTAACTATGGCTACACCTTC
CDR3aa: CASSQEVNYGYTF

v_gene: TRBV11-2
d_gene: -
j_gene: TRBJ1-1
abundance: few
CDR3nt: TGTGCCAGCAGCTTAGTAGTCGGGAACACTGAAGCTTTCTTT
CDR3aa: CASSLVVGNTEAFF

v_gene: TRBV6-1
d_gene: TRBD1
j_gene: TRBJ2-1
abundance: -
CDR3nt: TGTGCCAGCAGTGAAATGGGGACAGGCGATTACAATGAGCAGTTCTTC
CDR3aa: CASSEMGTGDYNEQFF

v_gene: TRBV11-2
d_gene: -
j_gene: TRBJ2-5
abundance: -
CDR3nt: TGTGCCAGCAGCTTAATCGGGGCGGAGACCCAGTACTTC
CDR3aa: CASSLIGAETQYF

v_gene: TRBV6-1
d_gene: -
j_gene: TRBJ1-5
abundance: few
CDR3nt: TGTGCCAGCAGTGAAGATGGTCAGGGAGGTCAGCCCCAGCATTTT
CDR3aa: CASSEDGQGGQPQHF

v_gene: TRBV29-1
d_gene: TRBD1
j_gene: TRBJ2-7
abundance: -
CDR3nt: TGCAGCGTGGGGGGGACAGGGACCTACGAGCAGTACTTC
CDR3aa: CSVGGTGTYEQYF

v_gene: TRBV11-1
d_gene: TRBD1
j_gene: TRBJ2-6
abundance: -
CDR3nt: TGTGCCAGCAGCTTAGGCGCCGGGACAGGGACCTCTGGGGCCAACGTCCTGACTTTC
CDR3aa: CASSLGAGTGTSGANVLTF

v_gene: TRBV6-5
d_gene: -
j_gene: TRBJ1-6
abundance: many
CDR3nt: TGTGCCAGCAGTTACTTGTCCCCTGGCAGTAATTCACCCCTCCACTTT
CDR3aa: CASSYLSPGSNSPLHF

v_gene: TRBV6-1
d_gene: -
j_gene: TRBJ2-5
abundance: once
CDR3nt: TGTGCCACTAGCCCGGCCCGGGACACACAAGAGACCCAGTACTTC
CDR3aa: CATSPARDTQETQYF

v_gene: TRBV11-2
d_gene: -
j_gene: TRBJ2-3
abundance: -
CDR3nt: TGTGCCAGCAGCAATCGTTACACAGATACGCAGTATTTT
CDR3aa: CASSNRYTDTQYF

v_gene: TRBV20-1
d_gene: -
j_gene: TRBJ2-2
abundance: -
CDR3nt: TGCAGTGCTAGACGCCTGAGTAGCACCGGGGAGCTGTTTTTT
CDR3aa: CSARRLSSTGELFF

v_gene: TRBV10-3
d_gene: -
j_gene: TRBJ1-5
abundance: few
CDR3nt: TGTGCCACCACAGGTGGGGGAGATCAGCCCCAGCATTTT
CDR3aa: CATTGGGDQPQHF

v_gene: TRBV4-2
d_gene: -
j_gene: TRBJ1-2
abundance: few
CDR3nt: TGTGCCAGCAGCCAAGATTCCTCGTGGGACTATGGCTACACCTTC
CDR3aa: CASSQDSSWDYGYTF

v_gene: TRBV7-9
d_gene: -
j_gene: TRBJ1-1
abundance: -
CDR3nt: TGTGCCAGCAGCTTAGTGGCAGGGAGGAAGGGTGACGGTTTCTTT
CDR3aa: CASSLVAGRKGDGFF

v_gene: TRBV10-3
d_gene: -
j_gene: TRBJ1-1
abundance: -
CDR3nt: TGTGCCATCGGGACGCTAGATGAAGCTTTCTTT
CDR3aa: CAIGTLDEAFF

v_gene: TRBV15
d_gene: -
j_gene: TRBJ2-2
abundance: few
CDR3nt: TGTGCCACCTACGGGCCGAACACCGGGGAGCTGTTTTTT
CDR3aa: CATYGPNTGELFF

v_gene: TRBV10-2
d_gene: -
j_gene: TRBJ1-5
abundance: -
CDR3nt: TGCGCCAGCAGTGCACAGGCACTTCAGCCCCAGCATTTT
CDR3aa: CASSAQALQPQHF

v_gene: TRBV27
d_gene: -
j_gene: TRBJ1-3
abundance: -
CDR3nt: TGTGCCAGCAGTTTACGAGGTCCTGGAAACACCATATATTTT
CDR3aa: CASSLRGPGNTIYF

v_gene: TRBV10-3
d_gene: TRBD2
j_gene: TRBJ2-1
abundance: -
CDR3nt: TGTGCCATCAGTGAGTCACAACTAGCGGGTAGTGAGCAGTTCTTC
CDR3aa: CAISESQLAGSEQFF

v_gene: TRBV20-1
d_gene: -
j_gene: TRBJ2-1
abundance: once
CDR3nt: TGCAGTGCTAGAGAAGCCACTTTTCGCTACAATGAGCAGTTCTTC
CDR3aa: CSAREATFRYNEQFF

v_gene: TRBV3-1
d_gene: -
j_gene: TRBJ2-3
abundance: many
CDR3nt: TGTGCCAGCAGCCAAGTCCCAGATACGCAGTATTTT
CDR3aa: CASSQVPDTQYF

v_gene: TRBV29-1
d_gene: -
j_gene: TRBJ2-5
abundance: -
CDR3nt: TGCAGCGTTGCACCAGTCCAGGGGGAGACCCAGTACTTC
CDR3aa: CSVAPVQGETQYF

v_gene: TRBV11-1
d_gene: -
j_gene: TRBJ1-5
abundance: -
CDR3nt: TGTGCCAGCAGCTCCCACAAGCCGGGGGCTGGTGGCAATCAGCCCCAGCATTTT
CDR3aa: CASSSHKPGAGGNQPQHF